A selection of T cell receptor beta chains follows, all from one sample in a study of blood T cell repertoires in COVID-19. Assay used: immunoSEQ multiplex PCR; TCRdb lists only in-frame clones, some missing. The sample has roughly 500,000 clones; 85% to 90% are singletons. Sequenced input: PBMCs or T cells enriched from blood (not recorded which). These receptors were obtained from a woman in her 40s who had recovered from COVID-19. Each CDR3 is given with its conserved first and last residue. The D gene is left open where the match is weak.

j_call,cdr3_length,v_call,d_call,cdr3_nt,cdr3_aa
TRBJ2-5,16,TRBV5-1,.,TGCGCCAGCAGCTTGCAAAAGGTCGGAGGGGAAGAGACCCAGTACTTC,CASSLQKVGGEETQYF
TRBJ1-4,15,TRBV2,TRBD1,TGTGCCAGCAGTGAACAGGGGGCGCTCGGTGAAAAACTGTTTTTT,CASSEQGALGEKLFF
TRBJ2-1,14,TRBV2,TRBD2,TGTGCCAGCAGTGAAGTTAGCGGGCGGGGTGAGCAGTTCTTC,CASSEVSGRGEQFF
TRBJ2-5,17,TRBV4-2,.,TGTGCCAGCAGCCAAGAGGGCCCGACAGCGTACCAAGAGACCCAGTACTTC,CASSQEGPTAYQETQYF
TRBJ1-1,15,TRBV2,.,TGTGCCAGCAAGCTTGACCGAGGCATGAACACTGAAGCTTTCTTT,CASKLDRGMNTEAFF
TRBJ2-2,16,TRBV14,.,TGTGCCAGCAGCTTACAGGTCCCCCTTCCCACCGGGGAGCTGTTTTTT,CASSLQVPLPTGELFF
TRBJ1-1,13,TRBV10-3,.,TGTGCCATTAGTCGAGAATCGGGTACTGAAGCTTTCTTT,CAISRESGTEAFF
TRBJ2-7,15,TRBV15,TRBD2,TGTGCCACCAGCAGGACACGGGAGGGATCCTACGAGCAGTACTTC,CATSRTREGSYEQYF
TRBJ1-1,15,TRBV6-5,.,TGTGCCAGCAGTTACGAGGCGGTTCTGAACACTGAAGCTTTCTTT,CASSYEAVLNTEAFF
TRBJ1-4,13,TRBV15,TRBD1,TGTGCCACCGGACAGGGGGCTGGGGAAAAACTGTTTTTT,CATGQGAGEKLFF